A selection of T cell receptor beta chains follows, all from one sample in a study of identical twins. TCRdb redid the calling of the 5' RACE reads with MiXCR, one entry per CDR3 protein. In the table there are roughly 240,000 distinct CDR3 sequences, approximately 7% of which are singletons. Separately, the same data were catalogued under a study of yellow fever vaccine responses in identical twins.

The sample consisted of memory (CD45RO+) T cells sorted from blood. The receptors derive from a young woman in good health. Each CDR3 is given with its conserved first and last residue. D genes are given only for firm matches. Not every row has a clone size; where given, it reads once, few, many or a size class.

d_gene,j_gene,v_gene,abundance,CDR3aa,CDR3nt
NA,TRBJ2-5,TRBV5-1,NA,CASSFLGTGETQYF,TGCGCCAGCAGCTTCCTTGGGACCGGTGAGACCCAGTACTTC
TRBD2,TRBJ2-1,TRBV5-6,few,CASSIAGLPTRNEQFF,TGTGCCAGCAGCATAGCGGGACTCCCAACCCGCAATGAGCAGTTCTTC
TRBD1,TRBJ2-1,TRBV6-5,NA,CASSYGAGGVDEQFF,TGTGCCAGCAGTTACGGGGCAGGGGGCGTCGATGAGCAGTTCTTC
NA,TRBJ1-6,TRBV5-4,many,CASSLEAQNSPLHF,TGTGCCAGCAGCTTGGAGGCCCAAAATTCACCCCTCCACTTT
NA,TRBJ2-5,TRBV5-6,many,CASSGVKTGQETQYF,TGTGCCAGCAGCGGGGTAAAGACGGGCCAAGAGACCCAGTACTTC
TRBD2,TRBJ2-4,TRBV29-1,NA,CSVAGPAGGEGKNIQYF,TGCAGCGTCGCGGGACCAGCGGGAGGGGAGGGCAAAAACATTCAGTACTTC
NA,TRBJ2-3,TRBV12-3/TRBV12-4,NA,CASSSAAGSPSTDTQYF,TGTGCCAGCAGTTCCGCGGCCGGGTCCCCTAGCACAGATACGCAGTATTTT
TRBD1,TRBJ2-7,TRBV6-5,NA,CASSYVQGESYEQYF,TGTGCCAGCAGTTACGTACAGGGGGAGAGCTACGAGCAGTACTTC
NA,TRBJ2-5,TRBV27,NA,CASRQTRIGETQYF,TGTGCCAGCAGACAGACTAGGATCGGTGAGACCCAGTACTTC
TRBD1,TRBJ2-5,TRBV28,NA,CASRGTGDQETQYF,TGTGCCAGCAGAGGGACAGGAGACCAAGAGACCCAGTACTTC
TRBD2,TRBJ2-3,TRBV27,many,CASRGTRFPDTQYF,TGTGCCAGCAGAGGGACTAGATTTCCAGATACGCAGTATTTT
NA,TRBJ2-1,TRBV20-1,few,CSARAHSGILGNEQFF,TGCAGTGCTAGAGCCCATAGCGGCATTTTAGGTAATGAGCAGTTCTTC
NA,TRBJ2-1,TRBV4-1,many,CASSHPWTETNEQFF,TGCGCCAGCAGTCACCCGTGGACAGAAACCAATGAGCAGTTCTTC
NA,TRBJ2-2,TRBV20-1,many,CSARFDLGGGTNTGELFF,TGCAGTGCTAGATTCGATCTCGGCGGGGGCACGAACACCGGGGAGCTGTTTTTT
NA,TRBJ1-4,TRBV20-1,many,CSAEGRPATNEKLFF,TGCAGTGCCGAGGGACGGCCCGCAACTAATGAAAAACTGTTTTTT
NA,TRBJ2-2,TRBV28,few,CASSLWVTGELFF,TGTGCCAGCAGTTTGTGGGTGACCGGGGAGCTGTTTTTT
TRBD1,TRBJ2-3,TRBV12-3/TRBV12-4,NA,CASSAHRGQATDTQYF,TGTGCCAGCAGTGCCCACAGGGGGCAGGCCACAGATACGCAGTATTTT
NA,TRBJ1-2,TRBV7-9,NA,CASSLDYYGYTF,TGTGCCAGCAGCTTAGATTACTATGGCTACACCTTC
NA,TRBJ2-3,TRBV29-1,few,CSVGGSSTDTQYF,TGCAGCGTTGGGGGGTCAAGCACAGATACGCAGTATTTT
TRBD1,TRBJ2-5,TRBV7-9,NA,CASSGQGVETQYF,TGTGCCAGTTCGGGACAGGGAGTAGAGACCCAGTACTTC
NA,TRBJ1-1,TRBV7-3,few,CASSLLGEGTEAFF,TGTGCCAGCAGCTTATTGGGTGAAGGGACTGAAGCTTTCTTT
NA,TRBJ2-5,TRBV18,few,CASSDTYQETQYF,TGTGCCAGCTCGGACACCTACCAAGAGACCCAGTACTTC
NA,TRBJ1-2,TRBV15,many,CATSRAGSGYGYTF,TGTGCCACCAGCAGAGCGGGGAGTGGCTATGGCTACACCTTC
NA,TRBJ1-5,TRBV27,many,CASSLGRGGQAQHF,TGTGCCAGCAGTTTAGGCAGGGGTGGGCAGGCCCAGCATTTT
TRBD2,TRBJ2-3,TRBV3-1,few,CASSHGVAGDTRDTQYF,TGTGCCAGCAGCCACGGAGTAGCGGGAGACACACGAGATACGCAGTATTTT
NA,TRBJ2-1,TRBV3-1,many,CASSQELADSYNEQFF,TGTGCCAGCAGCCAAGAATTGGCAGACTCCTACAATGAGCAGTTCTTC
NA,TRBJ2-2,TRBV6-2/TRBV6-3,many,CASNQQAYGELFF,TGTGCCAGCAACCAACAGGCGTACGGGGAGCTGTTTTTT
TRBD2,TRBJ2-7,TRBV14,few,CASSWGLAERGLEQYF,TGTGCCAGCAGCTGGGGACTAGCGGAGCGGGGGCTCGAGCAGTACTTC
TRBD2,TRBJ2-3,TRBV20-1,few,CSARCPTSGGEHTDTQYF,TGCAGTGCTAGGTGTCCGACTAGCGGAGGGGAGCACACAGATACGCAGTATTTT
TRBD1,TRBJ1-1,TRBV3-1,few,CASSYGTGVDTEAFF,TGTGCCAGCAGCTATGGGACAGGGGTCGACACTGAAGCTTTCTTT
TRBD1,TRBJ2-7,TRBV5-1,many,CASSLVAGQGTEQYF,TGCGCCAGCAGCTTGGTCGCTGGACAGGGGACCGAGCAGTACTTC
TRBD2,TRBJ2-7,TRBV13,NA,CARSGTSSFRSSYEQYF,TGTGCCAGGTCCGGGACTAGTTCATTCCGAAGCTCCTACGAGCAGTACTTC